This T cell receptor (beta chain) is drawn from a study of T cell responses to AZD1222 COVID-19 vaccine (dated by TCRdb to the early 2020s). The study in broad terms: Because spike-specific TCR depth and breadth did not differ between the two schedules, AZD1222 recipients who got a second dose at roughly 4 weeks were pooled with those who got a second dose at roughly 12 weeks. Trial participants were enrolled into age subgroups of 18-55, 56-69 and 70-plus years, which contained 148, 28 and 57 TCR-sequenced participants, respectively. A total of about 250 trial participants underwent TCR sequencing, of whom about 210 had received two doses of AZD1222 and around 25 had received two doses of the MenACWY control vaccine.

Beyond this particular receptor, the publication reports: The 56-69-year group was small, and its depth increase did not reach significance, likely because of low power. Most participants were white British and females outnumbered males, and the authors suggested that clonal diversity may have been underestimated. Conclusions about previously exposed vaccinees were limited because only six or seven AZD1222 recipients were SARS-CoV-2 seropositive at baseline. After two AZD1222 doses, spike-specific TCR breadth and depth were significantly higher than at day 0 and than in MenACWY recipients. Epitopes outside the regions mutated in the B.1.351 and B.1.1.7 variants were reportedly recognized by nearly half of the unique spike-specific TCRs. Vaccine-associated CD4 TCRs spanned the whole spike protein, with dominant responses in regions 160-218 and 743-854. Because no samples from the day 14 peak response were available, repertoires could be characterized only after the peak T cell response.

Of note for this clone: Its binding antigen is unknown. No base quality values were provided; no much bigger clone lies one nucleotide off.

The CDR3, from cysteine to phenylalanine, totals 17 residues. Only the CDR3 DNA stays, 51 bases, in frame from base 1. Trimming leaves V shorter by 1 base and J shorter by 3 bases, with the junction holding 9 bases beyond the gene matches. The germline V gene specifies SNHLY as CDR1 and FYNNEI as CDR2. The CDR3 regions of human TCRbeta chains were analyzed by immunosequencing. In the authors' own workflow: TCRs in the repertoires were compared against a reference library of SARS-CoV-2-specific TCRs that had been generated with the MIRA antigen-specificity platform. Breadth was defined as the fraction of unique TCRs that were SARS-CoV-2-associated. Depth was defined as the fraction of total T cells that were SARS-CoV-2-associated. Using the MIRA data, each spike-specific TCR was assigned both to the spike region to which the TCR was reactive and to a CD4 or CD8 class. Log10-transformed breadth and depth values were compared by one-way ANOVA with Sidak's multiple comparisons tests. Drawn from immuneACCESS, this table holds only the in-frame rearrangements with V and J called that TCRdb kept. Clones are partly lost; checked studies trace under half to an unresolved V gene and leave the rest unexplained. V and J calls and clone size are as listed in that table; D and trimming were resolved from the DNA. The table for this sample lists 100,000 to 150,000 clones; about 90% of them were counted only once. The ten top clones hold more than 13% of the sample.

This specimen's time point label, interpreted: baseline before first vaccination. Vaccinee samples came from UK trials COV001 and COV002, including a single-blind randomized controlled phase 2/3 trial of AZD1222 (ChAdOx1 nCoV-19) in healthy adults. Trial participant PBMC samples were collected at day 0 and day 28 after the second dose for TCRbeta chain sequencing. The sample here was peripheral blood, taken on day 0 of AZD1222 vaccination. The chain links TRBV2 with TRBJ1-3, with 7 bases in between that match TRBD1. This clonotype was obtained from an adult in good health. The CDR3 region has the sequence CASSEVSKGADGNTIYF. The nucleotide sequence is TGTGCCAGCAGTGAAGTGTCAAAGGGGGCGGATGGAAACACCATATATTTT.